These T cell receptor beta chains were read from a single sample in a study of blood T cell repertoires in COVID-19. Sequenced by immunoSEQ multiplex PCR; TCRdb stores in-frame clones only, minus some. The profile shows 150,000 to 200,000 clones, under 90% of them singletons. The sample taken for sequencing was peripheral blood. These receptors were collected from a woman aged 70 to 79 with COVID-19, enrolled during active disease. The CDR3 runs from the conserved cysteine through the conserved F or W. Each record gives: V gene, D gene, clone size, J gene, CDR3 DNA, CDR3 protein. A D gene is named only where the DNA matches it firmly. Some rows mark clone size as missing; the rest say once, few, many or name a class of expanded clone.

TRBV5-1	NA	NA	TRBJ1-2	TGCGCCAGCGCGACAGAATCGACTGGGGGCTACACCTTC	CASATESTGGYTF
TRBV18	TRBD2	once	TRBJ2-1	TGTGCCAGCTTTAGGCTAGCGGGGATTTGGTACAATGAGCAGTTCTTC	CASFRLAGIWYNEQFF
TRBV7-2	NA	NA	TRBJ1-1	TGTGCCAGCAGCTTCGAGGGCGCGAACACTGAAGCTTTCTTT	CASSFEGANTEAFF
TRBV6-5	TRBD1	NA	TRBJ2-4	TGTGCCAGCAGTCCCCGGACAGGGAAGTACATTCAGTACTTC	CASSPRTGKYIQYF
TRBV27	NA	NA	TRBJ1-1	TGTGCCAGCAGTTTATGGGGCCGGAACACTGAAGCTTTCTTT	CASSLWGRNTEAFF
TRBV27	TRBD2	NA	TRBJ2-2	TGTGCCAGCAGTTTAAGAGCGGGGGACAACACCGGGGAGCTGTTTTTT	CASSLRAGDNTGELFF
TRBV28	NA	NA	TRBJ1-6	TGTGCCAGCAGAATAGAGGAGGGAAAGCATTCACCCCTCCACTTT	CASRIEEGKHSPLHF
TRBV24-1	NA	NA	TRBJ2-5	TGTGCCACCAGTGATTCGCACAGGGTGGAGACCCAGTACTTC	CATSDSHRVETQYF
TRBV15	NA	once	TRBJ1-1	TGTGCCACCAGCAGGGATACATTAGCCGTCACTGAAGCTTTCTTT	CATSRDTLAVTEAFF
TRBV3-1/TRBV3-2	NA	NA	TRBJ1-3	TGTGCCAGCAGCCCGGGGGGCGGCAACTCTGGAAACACCATATATTTT	CASSPGGGNSGNTIYF
TRBV10-1	TRBD1	NA	TRBJ2-1	TGCGCCAGCTTCCGGACAGGGTATCATGAGCAGTTCTTC	CASFRTGYHEQFF
TRBV29-1	TRBD1	NA	TRBJ1-1	TGCAGCGTTGAAGCCCGACAGGGGTTCACTGAAGCTTTCTTT	CSVEARQGFTEAFF
TRBV10-3	NA	NA	TRBJ1-3	TGTGCCATCTCAGGGGCAGCTGGAAACACCATATATTTT	CAISGAAGNTIYF
TRBV19	NA	once	TRBJ2-6	TGTGCCAGTAGTATAGATGCAGGCTCTGGGGCCAACGTCCTGACTTTC	CASSIDAGSGANVLTF
TRBV5-8	NA	NA	TRBJ2-3	TGTGCCAGCAGCCTAACCAGCGCCCAGGATACGCAGTATTTT	CASSLTSAQDTQYF
TRBV29-1	TRBD1	NA	TRBJ1-1	TGCAGCGGGGGACAGGGCAGGGGCGCTGAAGCTTTCTTT	CSGGQGRGAEAFF
TRBV7-3	TRBD2	NA	TRBJ2-2	TGTGCCAGCAGCTCCTCCGCCCCGACTAGCGGGGGGGCCTCATTCACCGGGGAGCTGTTTTTT	CASSSSAPTSGGASFTGELFF
TRBV27	TRBD1	NA	TRBJ2-1	TGTGCCAGCAAACCCCGGCCGGGACAGGGGGCCGATGAGCAGTTCTTC	CASKPRPGQGADEQFF
TRBV28	TRBD1	NA	TRBJ2-1	TGTGCCAGCAGTTCACCGGGACAGGGGGCTGGAAATGAGCAGTTCTTC	CASSSPGQGAGNEQFF
TRBV11-2	TRBD2	NA	TRBJ2-5	TGTGCCAGCAGCTTCCGGGGGGCTAGCGGGAGAGAGGCCCAGTACTTC	CASSFRGASGREAQYF
TRBV7-3	NA	NA	TRBJ1-2	TGTGCCAGCAGCCTCGACAGTAACTATGGCTACACCTTC	CASSLDSNYGYTF
TRBV3-1/TRBV3-2	NA	once	TRBJ1-2	TGTGCCAGCAGCCAAAGCGGGAGTTATGGCTACACCTTC	CASSQSGSYGYTF
TRBV30	NA	NA	TRBJ1-2	TGTGCCTGGAGTGTACGGCGGGGAGAAGAGGCTGGCTACACCTTC	CAWSVRRGEEAGYTF